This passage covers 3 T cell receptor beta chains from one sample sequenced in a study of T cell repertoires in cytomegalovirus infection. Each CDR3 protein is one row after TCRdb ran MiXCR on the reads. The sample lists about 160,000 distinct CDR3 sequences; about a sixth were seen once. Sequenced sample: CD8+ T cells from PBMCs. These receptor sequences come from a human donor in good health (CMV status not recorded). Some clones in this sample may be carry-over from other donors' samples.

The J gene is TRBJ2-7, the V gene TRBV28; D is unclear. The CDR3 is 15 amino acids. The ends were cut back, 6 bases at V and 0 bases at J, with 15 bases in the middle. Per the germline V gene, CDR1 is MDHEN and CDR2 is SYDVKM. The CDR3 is CASSYRLYSSYEQYF. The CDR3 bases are TGTGCCAGCAGCTACAGACTGTACAGCTCCTACGAGCAGTACTTC.

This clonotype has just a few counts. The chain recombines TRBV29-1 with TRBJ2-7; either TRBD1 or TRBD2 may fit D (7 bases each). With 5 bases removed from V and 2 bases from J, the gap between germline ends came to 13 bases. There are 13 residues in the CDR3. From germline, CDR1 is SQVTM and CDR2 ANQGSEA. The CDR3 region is CSVLGGTAYEQYF. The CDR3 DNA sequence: TGCAGCGTTCTCGGGGGGACAGCCTACGAGCAGTACTTC.

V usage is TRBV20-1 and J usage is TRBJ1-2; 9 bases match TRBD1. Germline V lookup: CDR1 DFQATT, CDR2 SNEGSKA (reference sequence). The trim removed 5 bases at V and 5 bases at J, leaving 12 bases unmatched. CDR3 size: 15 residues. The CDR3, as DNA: TGCAGTGCTGCCGGGACAGGGCTAGGTTGGTATGGCTACACCTTC. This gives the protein CSAAGTGLGWYGYTF.